These T cell receptor beta chains were read from a single sample in a study of cytomegalovirus exposure and HLA in healthy donors. The assay was immunoSEQ multiplex PCR, and TCRdb's table has in-frame clones only and misses some. This table holds under 150,000 clones, around 60% found once. The sample was PBMCs. All receptors derive from a man between 35 and 55 years old in good health and CMV-seropositive. CDR3s include the opening cysteine and the closing phenylalanine or tryptophan. D genes are given only for firm matches. A row's size may be missing; if present it is once, few, many or a size class.

TRBV7-2	.	.	TRBJ2-5	TGTGCCAGCAGCTTAGACGGGAGTGTAGAGACCCAGTACTTC	CASSLDGSVETQYF
TRBV6-5	few	.	TRBJ1-2	TGTGCCAGCAGTTACACCGACAGTAACTATGGCTACACCTTC	CASSYTDSNYGYTF
TRBV7-9	few	TRBD1	TRBJ2-1	TGTGCCAGCAGCTCCCGGGACAGGGTCTACAATGAGCAGTTCTTC	CASSSRDRVYNEQFF
TRBV5-1	.	.	TRBJ2-5	TGCGCCAGCAGCTTGGTCCTAGCTGGAGAGACCCAGTACTTC	CASSLVLAGETQYF
TRBV5-6	few	.	TRBJ1-5	TGTGCCAGCAGCTTACAGGGAAATCAGCCCCAGCATTTT	CASSLQGNQPQHF
TRBV4-3	.	TRBD2	TRBJ2-7	TGCGCCAGCAGCCAGGTAGCGGGATCCTACGAGCAGTACTTC	CASSQVAGSYEQYF
TRBV5-1	.	.	TRBJ2-1	TGCGCCAGCAGATCGGACAATTACAATGAGCAGTTCTTC	CASRSDNYNEQFF
TRBV6-5	.	.	TRBJ2-7	TGTGCCTCGGGGGGCCTTGCCTACTACGAGCAGTACTTC	CASGGLAYYEQYF
TRBV5-1	few	.	TRBJ1-2	TGCGCCAGCAGCCCAGGACAGAATGGGGCCCATGGCTACACCTTC	CASSPGQNGAHGYTF
TRBV2	.	TRBD1	TRBJ2-2	TGTGCCAGCAGACGGGACAGGGGGCCGGCCACCGGGGAGCTGTTTTTT	CASRRDRGPATGELFF
TRBV2	once	TRBD2	TRBJ2-5	TGTGCCAGCACTTCGTTCGGAATAGCGGGAGATGGAGAGACCCAGTACTTC	CASTSFGIAGDGETQYF
TRBV28	.	TRBD1	TRBJ2-3	TGTGCCAGCTTCCGCCGGGACAGGCCAACAGATACGCAGTATTTT	CASFRRDRPTDTQYF
TRBV4-2	.	TRBD2	TRBJ2-5	TGTGCCAGCAGCCGGGAGCTAGCGGGGGGGCAGGCAGAGACCCAGTACTTC	CASSRELAGGQAETQYF
TRBV2	.	TRBD1	TRBJ1-3	TGTGCCAGCAGTTATTCGACAGGGGGGTCTGGAAACACCATATATTTT	CASSYSTGGSGNTIYF
TRBV25-1	.	.	TRBJ2-2	TGTGCCAGCAGTGCTGAGAGAGCGAACACCGGGGAGCTGTTTTTT	CASSAERANTGELFF
TRBV7-3	.	.	TRBJ2-7	TGTGCCAGCAGCTTAAACCCCGGACAGTACGAGCAGTACTTC	CASSLNPGQYEQYF
TRBV5-8	.	.	TRBJ2-2	TGTGCCAGCCGTCTGCGCACAGTCACCGGGGAGCTGTTTTTT	CASRLRTVTGELFF
TRBV6-5	.	TRBD1	TRBJ1-1	TGTGCCAGCAGCCGACAGGGGTTGGGCACTGAAGCTTTCTTT	CASSRQGLGTEAFF
TRBV14	.	.	TRBJ2-7	TGTGCCAGCAGCCAAGATCGACAGAAGCAGTACTTC	CASSQDRQKQYF
TRBV11-2	.	.	TRBJ2-3	TGTGCCAGCAGCCATTCCACAGATACGCAGTATTTT	CASSHSTDTQYF
TRBV18	.	TRBD1	TRBJ2-3	TGTGCCAGCTCACGTCGAGCTGGACAGGGCAAAACAGATACGCAGTATTTT	CASSRRAGQGKTDTQYF
TRBV20-1	.	.	TRBJ2-7	TGCAGTGCTCTATACAGGAGAGAGCAGTACTTC	CSALYRREQYF
TRBV10-3	.	TRBD1	TRBJ1-1	TGTGCCACCGGGACAGGGGCCGGGATGAACACTGAAGCTTTCTTT	CATGTGAGMNTEAFF
TRBV5-1	once	TRBD2	TRBJ2-7	TGCGCCAGCAGCTTTTCCCTAGCGGCCTACGAGCAGTACTTC	CASSFSLAAYEQYF
TRBV6-6	few	.	TRBJ1-5	TGTGCCAGCAGCCAGGTGGGGGGGCAGCCCCAGCATTTT	CASSQVGGQPQHF
TRBV2	.	TRBD1	TRBJ1-3	TGTGCCAGCAGTCCACAGGGGGGGAGCACCATATATTTT	CASSPQGGSTIYF
TRBV10-3	.	TRBD1	TRBJ1-1	TGTGCCATCAGTGAGTCTCGGACAGGGAGGAACACTGAAGCTTTCTTT	CAISESRTGRNTEAFF
TRBV7-2	many	.	TRBJ1-5	TGTGCCAGCAGCCCTCTACAGGGTTCGAGCCAGCCCCAGCATTTT	CASSPLQGSSQPQHF